The clone carrying this TCR beta chain is labeled as medium-sized (0.01 to 0.1%). Around 530 ng RNA was reverse transcribed with alpha and beta constant-region primers. Using multiplexing indices, alpha and beta chain libraries were generated apart by chain-specific third strand synthesis. From the 5' RACE reads, TCRdb called clonotypes with MiXCR, one entry per CDR3 protein. The table lists 3,500 to 4,500 distinct CDR3 sequences, 7.5% to 9% of them singletons, with 25% to 30% in the top ten. The germline V gene encodes CDR1 SGHTA and CDR2 FQGNSA. The V gene lost 5 bases and the J gene lost 6 bases, with 17 bases spanning the gap. This CDR3 spans 14 amino acids. The source of the sample is a study of HIV-infected patients and healthy controls. All unsorted peripheral T cells were captured because whole blood was used without fractionation.

This specimen consisted of blood, obtained before antiretroviral therapy. The V call is TRBV7-2, the J call TRBJ2-7, with D maybe TRBD2 (6 bases). The receptor was isolated from an adult with HIV infection. CDR3 sequence: CASSREQSVSEQYF. The DNA for the CDR3 is TGTGCCAGCAGCCGGGAGCAGTCGGTAAGCGAGCAGTACTTC. The variable domain in full, with the rest retrieved from reference TRBV7-2 and TRBJ2-7, is GAGVSQSPSNKVTEKGKDVELRCDPISGHTALYWYRQSLGQGLEFLIYFQGNSAPDKSGLPSDRFSAERTGGSVSTLTIQRTQQEDSAVYLCASSREQSVSEQYFGPGTRLTVT.